These T cell receptor beta chains were read from a single sample in a study of blood T cell repertoires in COVID-19. Repertoires were generated with immunoSEQ multiplex PCR, while TCRdb's copy carries only in-frame clones and drops some. The sample comprises roughly 160,000 clones, approximately 86% of which are singletons, and around a sixth rests with the top ten. Input material: PBMCs or T cells enriched from blood (not recorded which). These receptors were obtained from a man aged 60 to 69 who had recovered from COVID-19. The CDR3 runs from the conserved cysteine through the conserved F or W. A D gene is named only where the DNA matches it firmly. The size field is filled for only some rows; it gives once, few, many or a size class.

CDR3aa	CDR3nt	v_gene	abundance	j_gene	d_gene
CASSPQAVYTNYGYTF	TGTGCCAGCTCACCCCAGGCAGTTTATACTAACTATGGCTACACCTTC	TRBV18	-	TRBJ1-2	-
CASGREAGGQGETQYF	TGCGCCAGCGGCAGAGAGGCGGGGGGGCAAGGAGAGACCCAGTACTTC	TRBV5-1	once	TRBJ2-5	TRBD2
CASSSGDRANQPQHF	TGTGCCAGCAGCTCCGGGGACAGGGCTAATCAGCCCCAGCATTTT	TRBV7-9	-	TRBJ1-5	TRBD1
CASSLGQGRNSPLHF	TGTGCCAGCAGCTTAGGACAGGGCCGGAATTCACCCCTCCACTTT	TRBV7-9	-	TRBJ1-6	TRBD1
CASSPPPGRSSYEQYF	TGTGCCAGCAGTCCTCCCCCAGGGAGGAGCTCCTACGAGCAGTACTTC	TRBV27	-	TRBJ2-7	-
CASSLGGDGGPLYGYTF	TGTGCCAGCAGCCTCGGCGGGGACGGAGGCCCCCTCTATGGCTACACCTTC	TRBV28	-	TRBJ1-2	-
CASSPLELDTGELFF	TGTGCCAGCTCACCACTGGAGCTGGACACCGGGGAGCTGTTTTTT	TRBV18	-	TRBJ2-2	-
CASSFSGANTEAFF	TGTGCCAGCAGCTTTTCAGGGGCCAACACTGAAGCTTTCTTT	TRBV7-3	-	TRBJ1-1	-
CASSLPGARQPQHF	TGTGCCAGCAGTTTACCAGGGGCACGTCAGCCCCAGCATTTT	TRBV2	-	TRBJ1-5	-
CASSFSGTANTEAFF	TGCGCCAGCAGCTTTTCCGGGACAGCCAACACTGAAGCTTTCTTT	TRBV5-1	-	TRBJ1-1	TRBD1
CASSTGQGTYNEQFF	TGTGCCAGCAGCACGGGACAGGGGACCTACAATGAGCAGTTCTTC	TRBV7-3	-	TRBJ2-1	TRBD1
CASSDRDSYNEQFF	TGTGCCAGCAGTGACCGGGACTCCTACAATGAGCAGTTCTTC	TRBV2	-	TRBJ2-1	-
CATSEGLRPGNQPQHF	TGTGCCACCAGTGAGGGTCTCCGGCCAGGAAATCAGCCCCAGCATTTT	TRBV24-1	-	TRBJ1-5	-
CASSQPPTGTGSYEQYF	TGTGCCAGCAGCCAACCTCCAACCGGGACAGGGTCCTACGAGCAGTACTTC	TRBV7-8	once	TRBJ2-7	TRBD1
CASSLAGTGDTEAFF	TGTGCCAGCAGCTTAGCGGGGACAGGGGACACTGAAGCTTTCTTT	TRBV7-6	-	TRBJ1-1	TRBD1
CSVEPGGGSSYNEQFF	TGCAGCGTTGAGCCAGGGGGCGGGAGCTCCTACAATGAGCAGTTCTTC	TRBV29-1	-	TRBJ2-1	-
CASSKRTAGGLSYEQYF	TGTGCCAGCAGCAAAAGGACGGCAGGGGGGCTCTCCTACGAGCAGTACTTC	TRBV7-8	many	TRBJ2-7	-
CASSEGGRSNEKLFF	TGTGCCAGCAGCGAAGGAGGGAGGTCTAATGAAAAACTGTTTTTT	TRBV6-2/TRBV6-3	-	TRBJ1-4	-
CASSSPGSGASYNEQFF	TGTGCCAGCAGCTCCCCGGGAAGCGGGGCCTCCTACAATGAGCAGTTCTTC	TRBV7-8	-	TRBJ2-1	TRBD2
CASSRTSGREEQYF	TGTGCCAGCAGTCGGACTAGCGGGAGGGAAGAGCAGTACTTC	TRBV25-1	once	TRBJ2-7	TRBD2
CASSVEGFGSGNTIYF	TGTGCCAGCAGCGTAGAGGGGTTCGGGTCTGGAAACACCATATATTTT	TRBV9	-	TRBJ1-3	-
CATSDLTDYGYTF	TGTGCCACCAGTGATTTGACAGACTATGGCTACACCTTC	TRBV24-1	-	TRBJ1-2	-
CASSLTSPNEQFF	TGTGCCAGCAGTTTGACTAGCCCCAATGAGCAGTTCTTC	TRBV12-3/TRBV12-4	-	TRBJ2-1	TRBD2
CASSTGQKSTGELFF	TGCGCCAGCAGCACTGGACAGAAAAGTACCGGGGAGCTGTTTTTT	TRBV5-1	-	TRBJ2-2	-
CASSHSGGSSPLHF	TGTGCCAGCAGCCACTCAGGGGGGAGTTCACCCCTCCACTTT	TRBV3-1/TRBV3-2	-	TRBJ1-6	TRBD1
CASSPPSGTAGNQPQHF	TGTGCCAGTAGTCCGCCTTCGGGAACGGCGGGCAATCAGCCCCAGCATTTT	TRBV19	-	TRBJ1-5	-
CASSSLPRAGGPGETQYF	TGCGCCAGCAGCTCCTTGCCGCGAGCGGGAGGGCCCGGGGAGACCCAGTACTTC	TRBV5-1	-	TRBJ2-5	TRBD2
CASSSGSIGYTF	TGTGCCAGCAGCTCGGGATCCATTGGCTACACCTTC	TRBV12-3/TRBV12-4	-	TRBJ1-2	-
CASSGPGTGGFAGANVLTF	TGTGCCAGCAGCGGGCCCGGGACAGGGGGTTTCGCTGGGGCCAACGTCCTGACTTTC	TRBV14	-	TRBJ2-6	TRBD1
CASSSRDRHNSPLHF	TGTGCCAGCAGTTCCCGGGACAGGCATAATTCACCCCTCCACTTT	TRBV27	-	TRBJ1-6	TRBD1
CASSLVGQLPGGPQHF	TGTGCCAGCAGCTTAGTCGGCCAGCTCCCCGGCGGGCCCCAGCATTTT	TRBV7-8	-	TRBJ1-5	-
CASSQDTSGYEQYF	TGCGCCAGCAGCCAAGATACTAGCGGCTACGAGCAGTACTTC	TRBV4-1	-	TRBJ2-7	TRBD2
CASSLSDSGKLFF	TGCGCCAGCAGCTTGAGCGACTCCGGAAAACTGTTTTTT	TRBV5-1	-	TRBJ1-4	-
CASQVSGSGELFF	TGTGCCAGCCAAGTATCGGGGTCCGGGGAGCTGTTTTTT	TRBV18	-	TRBJ2-2	-
CASSMGRDSSHEQYF	TGTGCCAGTAGTATGGGAAGAGACAGCAGTCACGAGCAGTACTTC	TRBV19	-	TRBJ2-7	-
CASSLAGQGAGEKLFF	TGTGCCAGCAGCTTGGCCGGGCAGGGGGCAGGGGAAAAACTGTTTTTT	TRBV5-4	-	TRBJ1-4	TRBD1
CASSLAQTRNQPQHF	TGCGCCAGCAGCTTGGCACAGACGAGAAATCAGCCCCAGCATTTT	TRBV5-1	-	TRBJ1-5	-
CASSPQGVRNTGELFF	TGTGCCAGCAGCCCCCAGGGGGTGAGGAACACCGGGGAGCTGTTTTTT	TRBV7-3	-	TRBJ2-2	TRBD1
CASSLSDRGTEAFF	TGTGCCAGCAGCCTGTCTGACAGGGGAACTGAAGCTTTCTTT	TRBV3-1/TRBV3-2	-	TRBJ1-1	TRBD1
CASSPGLAGEQYF	TGTGCCAGCAGCCCGGGACTAGCGGGCGAGCAGTACTTC	TRBV3-1/TRBV3-2	-	TRBJ2-7	TRBD2
CASSLGAGGFQETQYF	TGTGCCAGCAGCTTGGGAGCGGGGGGGTTTCAAGAGACCCAGTACTTC	TRBV5-6	-	TRBJ2-5	TRBD2
CASSLVAGGTYNEQFF	TGTGCCAGCAGTTTAGTAGCGGGAGGGACCTACAATGAGCAGTTCTTC	TRBV28	-	TRBJ2-1	TRBD2
CASSPSWDSTQHF	TGTGCCAGCAGCCCCTCTTGGGACAGCACCCAGCATTTT	TRBV7-6	few	TRBJ1-5	TRBD1
CASYGLAGARWTGELFF	TGTGCCAGTTACGGACTAGCGGGAGCACGTTGGACCGGGGAGCTGTTTTTT	TRBV25-1	once	TRBJ2-2	TRBD2
CASSLGLAGGLNSEQYF	TGTGCCAGTAGTCTCGGACTAGCGGGAGGACTTAATAGCGAGCAGTACTTC	TRBV19	-	TRBJ2-7	TRBD2
CASSVAGGGLSEKLFF	TGTGCCAGCAGCGTAGCCGGAGGAGGGCTCAGTGAAAAACTGTTTTTT	TRBV9	-	TRBJ1-4	-
CASSRGVQGRTGELFF	TGCGCCAGCAGCCGCGGAGTGCAGGGGCGGACCGGGGAGCTGTTTTTT	TRBV5-1	once	TRBJ2-2	-
CAWSKNKKASQTQYF	TGTGCCTGGAGTAAGAACAAAAAAGCGTCTCAGACCCAGTACTTC	TRBV30	-	TRBJ2-5	-
CASSPDKAANTIYF	TGTGCCAGCAGCCCGGACAAGGCGGCAAACACCATATATTTT	TRBV2	-	TRBJ1-3	-
CASSISPGGYNEQFF	TGTGCCAGTAGTATTTCCCCAGGGGGCTACAATGAGCAGTTCTTC	TRBV19	-	TRBJ2-1	TRBD1
CATSDLGRQGMTGELFF	TGTGCCACCAGTGATTTGGGTCGTCAGGGGATGACCGGGGAGCTGTTTTTT	TRBV24-1	-	TRBJ2-2	-